These T cell receptor beta chains were read from a single sample in a study of blood T cell repertoires in COVID-19. This table comes from immunoSEQ multiplex PCR, and its TCRdb copy is limited to in-frame clones, with some not included. The sample includes 200,000 to 250,000 clones, about 80% of them seen just once. The material sequenced was peripheral blood. The receptors originated from a man older than 75 with acute or convalescent COVID-19. Both conserved end residues are part of each CDR3. Fields, in order: V gene, J gene, CDR3 protein.

V: TRBV4-1; J: TRBJ1-4; CDR3: CASSQDRRDEKLFF
V: TRBV5-5; J: TRBJ2-7; CDR3: CASSPQTGVANEQYF
V: TRBV28; J: TRBJ2-1; CDR3: CASSLWEYNEQFF
V: TRBV19; J: TRBJ2-1; CDR3: CASSMTGTYNEQFF
V: TRBV9; J: TRBJ1-3; CDR3: CASSATPGNTIYF
V: TRBV18; J: TRBJ1-2; CDR3: CASSPGGQENYGYTF
V: TRBV6-5; J: TRBJ2-1; CDR3: CASSPWTSGYNEQFF
V: TRBV7-8; J: TRBJ2-6; CDR3: CASSLGLSGANVLTF
V: TRBV5-6; J: TRBJ2-1; CDR3: CASSVTGNEQFF
V: TRBV4-1; J: TRBJ2-7; CDR3: CASSHEIAGAFYEQYF
V: TRBV6-5; J: TRBJ2-7; CDR3: CASSRAGENYEQYF
V: TRBV2; J: TRBJ2-2; CDR3: CASSAGGDTGELFF
V: TRBV6-1; J: TRBJ1-5; CDR3: CASSESVGRGNQPQHF
V: TRBV2; J: TRBJ1-5; CDR3: CASSGQVSNQPQHF
V: TRBV6-6; J: TRBJ2-7; CDR3: CASSYGLTGRAEQYF
V: TRBV24-1; J: TRBJ1-2; CDR3: CATSDPADWAGYTF
V: TRBV28; J: TRBJ2-7; CDR3: CASSLTASYEQYF
V: TRBV5-6; J: TRBJ1-2; CDR3: CASSLRGNYGYTF
V: TRBV7-9; J: TRBJ2-3; CDR3: CASSFKQDVDTQYF
V: TRBV19; J: TRBJ1-1; CDR3: CASRDRSQHTEAFF
V: TRBV4-2; J: TRBJ1-2; CDR3: CASSQGTGQGGRGYTF
V: TRBV11-2; J: TRBJ2-1; CDR3: CASSPVRPNEQFF
V: TRBV28; J: TRBJ1-2; CDR3: CASSLFLLGSLYGYTF
V: TRBV27; J: TRBJ2-4; CDR3: CARRNRDSPRLAKNIQYF
V: TRBV2; J: TRBJ2-1; CDR3: CASSTGQSFYNEQFF
V: TRBV11-2; J: TRBJ2-7; CDR3: CASRSLRTSGPYEQYF
V: TRBV3-1/TRBV3-2; J: TRBJ2-1; CDR3: CASSHWTSRYNEQFF
V: TRBV12-3/TRBV12-4; J: TRBJ2-1; CDR3: CASRIDYNEQFF
V: TRBV7-2; J: TRBJ2-2; CDR3: CASSRGGQGNGELFF
V: TRBV3-1/TRBV3-2; J: TRBJ2-7; CDR3: CASSQEEATGGGLAGGLTYEQYF
V: TRBV19; J: TRBJ1-2; CDR3: CASWGPGQGHYGYTF
V: TRBV3-1/TRBV3-2; J: TRBJ2-7; CDR3: CASSQASGRRDF
V: TRBV6-5; J: TRBJ2-7; CDR3: CASSYRPGGFLYEQYF
V: TRBV2; J: TRBJ1-1; CDR3: CASTPQGSNTEAFF
V: TRBV9; J: TRBJ1-1; CDR3: CASSPLRDRGRGTEAFF
V: TRBV28; J: TRBJ1-4; CDR3: CASSGGARGEEKLFF
V: TRBV27; J: TRBJ1-5; CDR3: CASDRGGFNPLLGNQPQHF
V: TRBV5-5; J: TRBJ1-6; CDR3: CASSLFSSYNSPLHF
V: TRBV5-6; J: TRBJ2-2; CDR3: CASSARSPGELFF
V: TRBV7-2; J: TRBJ2-3; CDR3: CASSLPRGDFRTDTQYF
V: TRBV19; J: TRBJ2-1; CDR3: CASSIGGGAWGVSYNEQFF
V: TRBV2; J: TRBJ1-2; CDR3: CASSSRQGAIYGYTF
V: TRBV7-3; J: TRBJ2-1; CDR3: CASSLIAGEGTNEQFF
V: TRBV6-5; J: TRBJ1-1; CDR3: CASSYDFTRGPAFF
V: TRBV25-1; J: TRBJ1-1; CDR3: CASSELSQAGAEAFF
V: TRBV6-5; J: TRBJ1-3; CDR3: CASSYPQGFGNTIYF
V: TRBV7-9; J: TRBJ1-1; CDR3: CASSSGGGGGTEAFF
V: TRBV5-4; J: TRBJ1-2; CDR3: CASSSGRAGVNYGYTF
V: TRBV9; J: TRBJ1-6; CDR3: CASSPFLNSPLHF
V: TRBV5-1; J: TRBJ1-6; CDR3: CASSLGASESPLHF
V: TRBV19; J: TRBJ2-2; CDR3: CASSFSQTGYYGELFF
V: TRBV12-3/TRBV12-4; J: TRBJ1-1; CDR3: CASRDLGGTEAFF
V: TRBV30; J: TRBJ2-3; CDR3: CAWSSSGRALGDTQYF
V: TRBV30; J: TRBJ1-6; CDR3: CAWSLDRGANSPLHF
V: TRBV20-1; J: TRBJ1-2; CDR3: CSASRDRDIYGYTF